This TCR beta chain appears in the sequencing data of a study of blood T cell repertoires in COVID-19. The Seattle patients joined while their infection was active and were tracked longitudinally afterward. Generated by immunoSEQ multiplex PCR, the TCRdb table keeps only in-frame clones and is missing some. The sample lists roughly 130,000 clones, about nine tenths occurring once. This TCR came from a man between 60 and 75 years old with COVID-19, enrolled during active disease. The sequenced material came from peripheral blood.

DNA of the CDR3: TGTGCCAGCAAAACGGTCGGTACCGGGGAGCTGTTTTTT. Residues: CASKTVGTGELFF. The V call is TRBV11-3, the J call TRBJ2-2, with D unresolved. The CDR3 is 13 amino acids. The ends were cut back, 7 bases at V and 5 bases at J, with 11 bases in the middle. Germline V lookup: CDR1 SGHNT, CDR2 YENEEA.